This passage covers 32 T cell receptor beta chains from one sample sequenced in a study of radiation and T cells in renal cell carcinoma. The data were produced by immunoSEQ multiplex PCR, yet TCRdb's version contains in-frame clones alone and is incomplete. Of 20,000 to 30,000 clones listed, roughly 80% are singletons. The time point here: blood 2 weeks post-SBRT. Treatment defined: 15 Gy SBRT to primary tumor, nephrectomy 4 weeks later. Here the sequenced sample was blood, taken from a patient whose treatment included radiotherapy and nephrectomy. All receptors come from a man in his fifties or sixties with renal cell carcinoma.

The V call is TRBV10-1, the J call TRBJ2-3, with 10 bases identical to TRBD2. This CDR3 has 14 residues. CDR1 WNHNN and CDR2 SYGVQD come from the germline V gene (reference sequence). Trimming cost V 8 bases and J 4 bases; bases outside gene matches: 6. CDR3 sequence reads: CASSQAGGADTQYF. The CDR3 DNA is TGCGCCAGCTCCCAAGCGGGAGGGGCAGATACGCAGTATTTT.

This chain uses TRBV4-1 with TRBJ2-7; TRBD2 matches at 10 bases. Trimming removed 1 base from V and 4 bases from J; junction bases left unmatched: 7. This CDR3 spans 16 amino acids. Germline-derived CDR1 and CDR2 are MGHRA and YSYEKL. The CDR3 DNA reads TGCGCCAGCAGCCAAGGGCCTAGCGGGAGTGGGTACGAGCAGTACTTC. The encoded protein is CASSQGPSGSGYEQYF.

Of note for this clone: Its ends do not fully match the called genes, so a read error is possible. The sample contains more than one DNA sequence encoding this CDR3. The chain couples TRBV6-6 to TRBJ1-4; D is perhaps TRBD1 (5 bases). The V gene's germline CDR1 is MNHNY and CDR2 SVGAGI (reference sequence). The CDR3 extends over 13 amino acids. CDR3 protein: CASTGHLNEKLFF. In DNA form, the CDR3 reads TGCGCCAGCACCGGACATCTTAATGAAAAACTGTTTTTT.

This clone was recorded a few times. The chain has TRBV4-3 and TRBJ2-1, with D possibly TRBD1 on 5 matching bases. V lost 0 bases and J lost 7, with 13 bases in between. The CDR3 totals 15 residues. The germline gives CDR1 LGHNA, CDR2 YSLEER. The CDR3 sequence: CASSQDGNRMNEQFF. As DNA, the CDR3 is TGCGCCAGCAGCCAAGATGGAAACAGGATGAATGAGCAGTTCTTC.

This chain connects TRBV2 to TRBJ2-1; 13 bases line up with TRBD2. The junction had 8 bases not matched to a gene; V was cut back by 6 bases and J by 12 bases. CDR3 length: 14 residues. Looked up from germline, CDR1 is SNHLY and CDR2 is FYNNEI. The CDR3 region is CASSTSGRASLQFF. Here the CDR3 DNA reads TGTGCCAGCAGCACTAGCGGGAGGGCCTCCTTGCAGTTCTTC.

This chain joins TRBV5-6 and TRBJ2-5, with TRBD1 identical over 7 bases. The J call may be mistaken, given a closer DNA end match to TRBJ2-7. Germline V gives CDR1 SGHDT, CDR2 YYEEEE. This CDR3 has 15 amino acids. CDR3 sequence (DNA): TGTGCCAGCAGCTGGGACAGAACCACCTCCTACGAGCAGTACTTC. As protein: CASSWDRTTSYEQYF.

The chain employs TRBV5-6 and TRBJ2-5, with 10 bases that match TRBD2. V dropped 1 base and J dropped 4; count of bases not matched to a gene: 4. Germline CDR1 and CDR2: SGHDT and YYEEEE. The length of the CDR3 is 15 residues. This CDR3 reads CASSLLAGGRETQYF. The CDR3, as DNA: TGTGCCAGCAGCTTGTTAGCGGGGGGAAGAGAGACCCAGTACTTC.

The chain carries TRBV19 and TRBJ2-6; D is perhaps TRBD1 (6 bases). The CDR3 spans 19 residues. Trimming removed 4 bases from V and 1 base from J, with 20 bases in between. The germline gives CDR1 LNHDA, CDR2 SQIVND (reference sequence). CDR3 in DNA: TGTGCCAGTAGTACTTCGGGTTGGCAGGGGTTTTCTGGGGCCAACGTCCTGACTTTC. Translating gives CASSTSGWQGFSGANVLTF.

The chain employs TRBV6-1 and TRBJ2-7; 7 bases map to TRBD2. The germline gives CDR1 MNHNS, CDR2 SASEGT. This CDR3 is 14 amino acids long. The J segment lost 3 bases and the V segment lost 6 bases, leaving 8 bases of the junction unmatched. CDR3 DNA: TGTGCCAGCAGAGATTCGGGGGGTCTCTACGAGCAGTACTTC. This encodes CASRDSGGLYEQYF.

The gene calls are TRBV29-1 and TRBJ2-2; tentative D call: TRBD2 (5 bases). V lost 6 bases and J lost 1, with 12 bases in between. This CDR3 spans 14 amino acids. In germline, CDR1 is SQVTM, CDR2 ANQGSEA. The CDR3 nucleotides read TGCAGCGTAGCCTCGGGAAAGAACACCGGGGAGCTGTTTTTT. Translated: CSVASGKNTGELFF.

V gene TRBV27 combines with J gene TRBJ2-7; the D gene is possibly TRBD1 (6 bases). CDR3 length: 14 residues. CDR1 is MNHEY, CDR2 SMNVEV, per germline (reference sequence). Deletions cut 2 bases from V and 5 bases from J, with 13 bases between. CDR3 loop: CASSLTGTSHEQYF. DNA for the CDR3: TGTGCCAGCAGTTTAACAGGGACGAGCCACGAGCAGTACTTC.

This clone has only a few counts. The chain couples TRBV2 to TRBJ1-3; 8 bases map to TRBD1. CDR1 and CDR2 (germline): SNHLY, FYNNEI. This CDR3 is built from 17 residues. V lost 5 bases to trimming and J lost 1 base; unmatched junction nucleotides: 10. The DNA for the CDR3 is TGTGCCAGCAGTCTACGACAGGGGCTCTTTTCTGGAAACACCATATATTTT. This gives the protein CASSLRQGLFSGNTIYF.

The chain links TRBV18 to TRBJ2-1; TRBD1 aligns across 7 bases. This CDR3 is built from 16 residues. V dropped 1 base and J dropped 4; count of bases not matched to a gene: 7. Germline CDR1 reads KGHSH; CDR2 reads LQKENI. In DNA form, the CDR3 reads TGTGCCAGCTCACCACTGGGACAGAGGAATTACAATGAGCAGTTCTTC. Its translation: CASSPLGQRNYNEQFF.

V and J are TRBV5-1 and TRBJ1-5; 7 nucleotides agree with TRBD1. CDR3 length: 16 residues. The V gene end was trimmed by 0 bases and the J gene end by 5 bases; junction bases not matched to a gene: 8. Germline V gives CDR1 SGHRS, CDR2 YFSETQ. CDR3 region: CASSLGDSEGDQPQHF. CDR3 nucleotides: TGCGCCAGCAGCTTGGGGGACAGCGAGGGCGATCAGCCCCAGCATTTT.

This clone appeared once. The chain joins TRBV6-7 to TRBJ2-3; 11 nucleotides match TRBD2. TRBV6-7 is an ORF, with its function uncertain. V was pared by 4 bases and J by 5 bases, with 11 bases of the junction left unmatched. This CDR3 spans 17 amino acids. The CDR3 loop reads CASSSRLAGLWEDTQYF. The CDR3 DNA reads TGTGCCAGCAGTTCGAGACTAGCGGGATTGTGGGAAGATACGCAGTATTTT.

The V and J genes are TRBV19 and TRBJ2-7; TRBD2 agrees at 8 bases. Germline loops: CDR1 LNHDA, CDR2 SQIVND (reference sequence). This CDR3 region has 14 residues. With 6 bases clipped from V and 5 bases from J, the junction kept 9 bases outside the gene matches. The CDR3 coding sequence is TGTGCCAGTAGCCCTCCGGGGGGGCGGGACGAGCAGTACTTC. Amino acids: CASSPPGGRDEQYF.

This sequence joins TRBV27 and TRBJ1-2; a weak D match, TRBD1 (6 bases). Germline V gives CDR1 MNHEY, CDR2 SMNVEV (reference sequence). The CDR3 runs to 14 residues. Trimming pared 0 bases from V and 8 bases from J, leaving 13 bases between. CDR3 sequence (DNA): TGTGCCAGCAGTTTATCGACGACAGGATTCGGCTACACCTTC. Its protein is CASSLSTTGFGYTF.

CDR3: CASSQEGVGRGNEQFF. CDR3 sequence (DNA): TGTGCCAGCAGCCAAGAGGGGGTAGGGAGAGGGAATGAGCAGTTCTTC. This chain connects TRBV4-2 to TRBJ2-1; D could derive from TRBD1 or TRBD2 (5 bases each). Between the trimmed V and J ends, which lost 0 bases and 7 bases, there was a span of 16 bases. From germline, CDR1 is LGHNA and CDR2 YNFKEQ. This CDR3 region has 16 residues.

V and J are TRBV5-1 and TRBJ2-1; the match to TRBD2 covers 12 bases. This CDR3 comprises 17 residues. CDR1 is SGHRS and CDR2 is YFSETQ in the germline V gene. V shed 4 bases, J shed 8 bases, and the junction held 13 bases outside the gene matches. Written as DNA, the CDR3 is TGCGCCAGCAGCGCTGGGTTGACTAGCGGGAGAATCCATGAGCAGTTCTTC. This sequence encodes CASSAGLTSGRIHEQFF.

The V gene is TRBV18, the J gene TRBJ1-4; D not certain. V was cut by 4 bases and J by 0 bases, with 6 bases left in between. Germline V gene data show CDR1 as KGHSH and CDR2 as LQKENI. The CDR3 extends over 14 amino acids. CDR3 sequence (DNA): TGTGCCAGCTCACAGTTTGCAACTAATGAAAAACTGTTTTTT. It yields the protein CASSQFATNEKLFF.

CDR3 in DNA: TGCGCCAGCAGCCCACAAGGAGCTAGCGCTGCTGTCCTGTACTTC. Translated, it gives CASSPQGASAAVLYF. The V and J genes are TRBV4-1 and TRBJ2-7, with a possible D match to TRBD2 (6 bases). CDR1 MGHRA and CDR2 YSYEKL come from the germline V gene. The germline V and J ends were trimmed by 4 bases and 12 bases, with 25 bases remaining between them. The length of the CDR3 is 15 residues.

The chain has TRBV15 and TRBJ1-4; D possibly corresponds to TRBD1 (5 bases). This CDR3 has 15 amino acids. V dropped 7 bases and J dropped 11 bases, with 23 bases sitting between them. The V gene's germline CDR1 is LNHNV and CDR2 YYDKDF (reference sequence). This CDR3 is CATTLSGDFMGKLFF. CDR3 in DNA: TGTGCCACCACCCTCTCGGGGGATTTTATGGGGAAACTGTTTTTT.

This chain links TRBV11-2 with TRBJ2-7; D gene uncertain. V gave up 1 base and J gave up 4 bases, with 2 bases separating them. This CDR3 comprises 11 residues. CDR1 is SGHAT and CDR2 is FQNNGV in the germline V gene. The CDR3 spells CASSLAYEQYF. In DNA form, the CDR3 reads TGTGCCAGCAGCTTAGCATACGAGCAGTACTTC.

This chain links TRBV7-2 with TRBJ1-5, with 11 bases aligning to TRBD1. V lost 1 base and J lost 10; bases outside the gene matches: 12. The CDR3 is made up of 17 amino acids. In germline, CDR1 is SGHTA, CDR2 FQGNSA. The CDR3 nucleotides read TGTGCCAGCAGCTTAGGTCGGGTGGGGACAGGGGGTATACCCCAGCATTTT. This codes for CASSLGRVGTGGIPQHF.

The CDR3 DNA is TGTGCCAGTAGTATATCGTCGGTTCAAGCTAACTATGGCTACACCTTC. It is translated as CASSISSVQANYGYTF. The genes are TRBV19 and TRBJ1-2; D gene unclear. V was trimmed by 2 bases and J by 0 bases, leaving 13 bases between them. CDR1 is LNHDA, CDR2 SQIVND, per germline (reference sequence). This CDR3 is 16 amino acids long. Together with reference TRBV19 and TRBJ1-2, the CDR3 gives the full variable domain: DGGITQSPKYLFRKEGQNVTLSCEQNLNHDAMYWYRQDPGQGLRLIYYSQIVNDFQKGDIAEGYSVSREKKESFPLTVTSAQKNPTAFYLCASSISSVQANYGYTFGSGTRLTVV.

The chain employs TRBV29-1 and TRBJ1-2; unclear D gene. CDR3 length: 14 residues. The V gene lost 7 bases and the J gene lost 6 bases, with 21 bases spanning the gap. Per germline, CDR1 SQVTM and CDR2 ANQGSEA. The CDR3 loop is CSALFGSLVDGYTF. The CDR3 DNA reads TGCAGCGCCCTGTTTGGGTCCCTAGTCGATGGCTACACCTTC.

The CDR3 here is CASSLDGGVYGYTF. In DNA form, the CDR3 reads TGTGCCAGCAGCTTAGATGGCGGAGTTTATGGCTACACCTTC. The rearrangement joins TRBV7-2 to TRBJ1-2; D remains unclear. Germline V gene data show CDR1 as SGHTA and CDR2 as FQGNSA. The CDR3 covers 14 residues. Trimming removed 1 base at V and 5 bases at J, with 11 bases between. The full variable domain, with the rest looked up from reference TRBV7-2 and TRBJ1-2, is GAGVSQSPSNKVTEKGKDVELRCDPISGHTALYWYRQSLGQGLEFLIYFQGNSAPDKSGLPSDRFSAERTGGSVSTLTIQRTQQEDSAVYLCASSLDGGVYGYTFGSGTRLTVV.

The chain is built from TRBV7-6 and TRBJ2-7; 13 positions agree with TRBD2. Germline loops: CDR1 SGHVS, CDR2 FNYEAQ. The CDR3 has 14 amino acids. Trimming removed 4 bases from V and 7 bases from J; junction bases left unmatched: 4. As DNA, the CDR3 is TGTGCCAGCAGCTCCGGGACTAGCGGGACTGAGCAGTACTTC. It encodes CASSSGTSGTEQYF.

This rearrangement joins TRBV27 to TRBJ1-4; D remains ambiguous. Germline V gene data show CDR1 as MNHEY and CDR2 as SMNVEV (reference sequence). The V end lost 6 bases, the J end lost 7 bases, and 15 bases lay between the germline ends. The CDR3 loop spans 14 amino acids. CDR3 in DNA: TGTGCCAGCAGCGATCAGGTGAAAGGTGAAAAACTGTTTTTT. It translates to CASSDQVKGEKLFF.

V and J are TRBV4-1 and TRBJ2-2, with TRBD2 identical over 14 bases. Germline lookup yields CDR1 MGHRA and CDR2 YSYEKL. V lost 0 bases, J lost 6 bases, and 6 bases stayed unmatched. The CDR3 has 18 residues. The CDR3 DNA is TGCGCCAGCAGCCAAGAAGGCCAGGGACTAGCGGGGGCCGGGGAGCTGTTTTTT. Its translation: CASSQEGQGLAGAGELFF.

The CDR3 reads CAWAGTGSSVFF. DNA for the CDR3: TGTGCCTGGGCTGGGACAGGGTCCAGCGTGTTTTTT. The J gene is TRBJ1-4, the V gene TRBV30; 9 positions agree with TRBD1. The trim removed 5 bases at V and 15 bases at J, leaving 10 bases unmatched. Germline V gene lookup returns CDR1 GTSNPN and CDR2 SVGIG (reference sequence). The CDR3 length is 12 residues.

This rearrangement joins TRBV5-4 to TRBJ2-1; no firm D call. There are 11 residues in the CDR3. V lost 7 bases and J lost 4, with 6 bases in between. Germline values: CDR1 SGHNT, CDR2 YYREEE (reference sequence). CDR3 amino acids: CASETYNEQFF. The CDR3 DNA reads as TGTGCCAGCGAGACGTACAATGAGCAGTTCTTC.